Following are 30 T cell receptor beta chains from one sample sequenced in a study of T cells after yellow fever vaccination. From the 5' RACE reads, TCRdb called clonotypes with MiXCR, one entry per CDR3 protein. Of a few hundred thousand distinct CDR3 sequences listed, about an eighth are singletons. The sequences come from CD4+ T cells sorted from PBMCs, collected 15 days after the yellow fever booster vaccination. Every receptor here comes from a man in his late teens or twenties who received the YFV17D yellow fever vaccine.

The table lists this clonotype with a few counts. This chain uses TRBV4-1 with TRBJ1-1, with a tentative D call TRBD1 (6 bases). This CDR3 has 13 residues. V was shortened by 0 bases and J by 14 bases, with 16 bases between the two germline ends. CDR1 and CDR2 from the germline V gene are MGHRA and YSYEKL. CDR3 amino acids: CASSQDSGTREFF. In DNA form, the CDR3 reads TGCGCCAGCAGCCAAGATAGTGGGACAAGGGAATTCTTT.

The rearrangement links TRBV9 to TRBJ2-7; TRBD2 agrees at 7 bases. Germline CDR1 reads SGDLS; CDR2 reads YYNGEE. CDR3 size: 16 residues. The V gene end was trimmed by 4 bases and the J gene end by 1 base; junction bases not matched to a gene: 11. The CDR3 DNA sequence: TGTGCCAGCAGCCCGGGGGGTACAGGTTGGTCCTACGAGCAGTACTTC. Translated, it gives CASSPGGTGWSYEQYF.

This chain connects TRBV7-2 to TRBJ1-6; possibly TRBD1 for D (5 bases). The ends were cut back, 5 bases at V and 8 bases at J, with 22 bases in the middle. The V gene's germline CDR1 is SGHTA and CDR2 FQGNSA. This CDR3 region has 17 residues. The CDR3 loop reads CASSRRGGVGVHSPLHF. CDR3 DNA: TGTGCCAGCAGCCGGAGGGGAGGGGTGGGAGTACATTCACCCCTCCACTTT.

The CDR3 loop is CSARGGGEQFF. In nucleotides, the CDR3 is TGCAGTGCTAGGGGTGGCGGTGAGCAGTTCTTC. V is TRBV20-1 and J is TRBJ2-1, with D unclear. Between the trimmed V and J ends, which lost 3 bases and 9 bases, there was a span of 9 bases. The CDR3 has 11 residues. Germline V lookup: CDR1 DFQATT, CDR2 SNEGSKA (reference sequence).

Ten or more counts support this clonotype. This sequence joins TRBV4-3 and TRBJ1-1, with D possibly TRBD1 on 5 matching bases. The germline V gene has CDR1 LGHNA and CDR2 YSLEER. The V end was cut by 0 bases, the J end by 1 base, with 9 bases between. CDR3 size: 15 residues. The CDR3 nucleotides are TGCGCCAGCAGCCAAGATTCGCAGGGGAACACTGAAGCTTTCTTT. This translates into CASSQDSQGNTEAFF.

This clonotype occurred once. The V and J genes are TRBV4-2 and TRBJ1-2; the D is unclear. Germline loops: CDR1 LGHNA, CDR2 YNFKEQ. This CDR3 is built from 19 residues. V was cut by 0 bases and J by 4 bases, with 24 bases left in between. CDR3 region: CASSQDLQQALRGGYGYTF. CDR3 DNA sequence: TGTGCCAGCAGCCAAGATCTTCAGCAGGCGTTACGGGGTGGCTATGGCTACACCTTC.

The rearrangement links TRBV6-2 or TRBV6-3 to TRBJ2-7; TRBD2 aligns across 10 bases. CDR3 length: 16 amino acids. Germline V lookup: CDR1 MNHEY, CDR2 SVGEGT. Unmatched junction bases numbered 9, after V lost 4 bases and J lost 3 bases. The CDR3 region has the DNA TGTGCCAGCAGTTCTCACCGGACTAGCGGCGACTACGAGCAGTACTTC. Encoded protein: CASSSHRTSGDYEQYF.

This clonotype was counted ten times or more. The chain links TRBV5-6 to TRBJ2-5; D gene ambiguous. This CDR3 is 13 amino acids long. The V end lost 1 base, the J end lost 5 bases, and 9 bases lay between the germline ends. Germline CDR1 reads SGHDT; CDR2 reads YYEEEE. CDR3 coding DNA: TGTGCCAGCAGCTTGCCGGTCAAGGAGACCCAGTACTTC. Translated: CASSLPVKETQYF.

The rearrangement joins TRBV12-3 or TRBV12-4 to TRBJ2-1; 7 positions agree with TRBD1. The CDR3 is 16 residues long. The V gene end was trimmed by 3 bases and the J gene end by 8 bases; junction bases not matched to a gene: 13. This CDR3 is CASSLPRGGAKYEQFF. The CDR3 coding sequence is TGTGCCAGCAGTTTGCCGCGAGGGGGCGCGAAATATGAGCAGTTCTTC.

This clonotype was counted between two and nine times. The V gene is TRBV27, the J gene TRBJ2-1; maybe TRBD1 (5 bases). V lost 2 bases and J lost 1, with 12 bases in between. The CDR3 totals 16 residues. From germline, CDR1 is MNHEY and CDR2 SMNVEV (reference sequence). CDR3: CASSLVGLWSYNEQFF. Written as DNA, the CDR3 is TGTGCCAGCAGTTTAGTGGGGCTCTGGTCCTACAATGAGCAGTTCTTC.

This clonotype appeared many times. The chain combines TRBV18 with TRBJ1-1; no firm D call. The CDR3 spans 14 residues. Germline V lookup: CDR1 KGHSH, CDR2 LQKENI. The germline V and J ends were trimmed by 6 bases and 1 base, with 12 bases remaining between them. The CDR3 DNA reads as TGTGCCAGCTCCCCTGGGCCGGGGAACACTGAAGCTTTCTTT. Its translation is CASSPGPGNTEAFF.

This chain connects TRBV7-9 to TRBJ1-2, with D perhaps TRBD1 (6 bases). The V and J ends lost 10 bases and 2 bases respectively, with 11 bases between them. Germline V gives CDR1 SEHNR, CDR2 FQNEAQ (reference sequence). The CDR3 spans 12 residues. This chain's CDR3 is CAIGGGNYGYTF. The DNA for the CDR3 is TGTGCCATCGGTGGGGGCAACTATGGCTACACCTTC.

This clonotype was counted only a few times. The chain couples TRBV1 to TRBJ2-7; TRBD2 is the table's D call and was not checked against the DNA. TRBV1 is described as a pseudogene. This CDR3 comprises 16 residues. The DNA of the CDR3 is TGCACCAGCAGCCCCCAAAGCCGGCTAGCGGGGGGCGAGCAGTACGTC. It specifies CTSSPQSRLAGGEQYV.

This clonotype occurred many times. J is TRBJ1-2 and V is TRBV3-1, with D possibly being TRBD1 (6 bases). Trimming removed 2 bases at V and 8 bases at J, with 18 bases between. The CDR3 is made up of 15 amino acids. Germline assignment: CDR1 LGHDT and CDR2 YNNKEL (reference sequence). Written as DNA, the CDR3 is TGTGCCAGCAGCCAAACAGGGACCAGTCCGGGAGGCTACACCTTC. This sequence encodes CASSQTGTSPGGYTF.

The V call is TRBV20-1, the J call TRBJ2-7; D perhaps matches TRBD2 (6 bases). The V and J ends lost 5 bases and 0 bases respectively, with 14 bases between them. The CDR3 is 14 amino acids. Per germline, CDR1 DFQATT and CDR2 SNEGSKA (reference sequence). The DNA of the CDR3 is TGCAGTGCTGGGCGGGCGGGGAGCTCCTACGAGCAGTACTTC. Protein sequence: CSAGRAGSSYEQYF.

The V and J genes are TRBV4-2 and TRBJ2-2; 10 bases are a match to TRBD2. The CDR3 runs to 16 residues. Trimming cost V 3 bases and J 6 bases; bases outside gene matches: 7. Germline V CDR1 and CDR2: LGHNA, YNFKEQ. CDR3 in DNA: TGTGCCAGCAGCCAGGATACTAGCGGGGTGCCCGGGGAGCTGTTTTTT. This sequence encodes CASSQDTSGVPGELFF.

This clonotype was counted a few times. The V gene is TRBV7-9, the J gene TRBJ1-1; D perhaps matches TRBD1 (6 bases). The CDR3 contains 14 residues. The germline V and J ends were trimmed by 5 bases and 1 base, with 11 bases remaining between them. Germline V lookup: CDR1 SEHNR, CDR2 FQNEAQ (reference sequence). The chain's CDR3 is CASSGPGENTEAFF. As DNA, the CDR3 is TGTGCCAGCAGCGGACCAGGGGAGAACACTGAAGCTTTCTTT.

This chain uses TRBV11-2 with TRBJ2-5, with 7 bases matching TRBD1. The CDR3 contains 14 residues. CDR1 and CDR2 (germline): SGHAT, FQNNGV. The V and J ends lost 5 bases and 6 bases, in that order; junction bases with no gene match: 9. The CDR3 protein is CASSAGTVGQTQYF. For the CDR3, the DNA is TGTGCCAGCAGCGCAGGGACAGTCGGGCAGACCCAGTACTTC.

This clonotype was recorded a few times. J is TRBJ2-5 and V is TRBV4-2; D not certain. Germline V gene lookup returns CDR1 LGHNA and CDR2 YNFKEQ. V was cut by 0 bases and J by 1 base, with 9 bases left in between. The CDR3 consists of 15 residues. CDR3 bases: TGTGCCAGCAGCCAAGAGAGAACTATCCAAGAGACCCAGTACTTC. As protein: CASSQERTIQETQYF.

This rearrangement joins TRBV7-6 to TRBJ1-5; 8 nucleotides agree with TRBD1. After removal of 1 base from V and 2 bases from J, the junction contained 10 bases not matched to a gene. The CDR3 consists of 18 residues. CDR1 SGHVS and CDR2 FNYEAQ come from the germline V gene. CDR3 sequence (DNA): TGTGCCAGCAGCTTAGGTTCCAGGGGGCGCCTCGGCAATCAGCCCCAGCATTTT. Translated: CASSLGSRGRLGNQPQHF.

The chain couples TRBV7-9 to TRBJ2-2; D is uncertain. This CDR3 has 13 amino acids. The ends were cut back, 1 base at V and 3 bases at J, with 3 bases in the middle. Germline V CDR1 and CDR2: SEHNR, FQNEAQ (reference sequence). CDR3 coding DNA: TGTGCCAGCAGCTTAGAGTACACCGGGGAGCTGTTTTTT. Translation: CASSLEYTGELFF.

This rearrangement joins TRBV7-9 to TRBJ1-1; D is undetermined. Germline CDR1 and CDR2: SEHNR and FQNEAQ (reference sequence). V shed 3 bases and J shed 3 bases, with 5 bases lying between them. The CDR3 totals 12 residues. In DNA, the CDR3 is TGTGCCAGCAGCTTCGAATACACTGAAGCTTTCTTT. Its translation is CASSFEYTEAFF.

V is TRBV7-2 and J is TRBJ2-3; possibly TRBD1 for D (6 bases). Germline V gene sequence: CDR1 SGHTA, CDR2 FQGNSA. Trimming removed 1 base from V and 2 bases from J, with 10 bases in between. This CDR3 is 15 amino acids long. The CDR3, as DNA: TGTGCCAGCAGCTTAGGGGGGCCGCACACAGATACGCAGTATTTT. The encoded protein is CASSLGGPHTDTQYF.

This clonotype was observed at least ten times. The CDR3 is CASSKGWPGGGATDTQYF. The CDR3 DNA reads TGTGCCAGCAGCAAAGGATGGCCGGGCGGGGGGGCCACAGATACGCAGTATTTT. The chain carries TRBV21-1 and TRBJ2-3; the D call of TRBD2 is as the table states it, not checked on the DNA. TRBV21-1 is a known pseudogene. The CDR3 is 18 residues long.

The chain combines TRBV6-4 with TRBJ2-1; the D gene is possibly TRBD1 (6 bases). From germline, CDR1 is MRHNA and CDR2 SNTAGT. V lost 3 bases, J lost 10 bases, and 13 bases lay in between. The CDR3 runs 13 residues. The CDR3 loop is CASSENRAREQFF. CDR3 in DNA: TGTGCCAGCAGTGAAAACAGGGCCCGGGAGCAGTTCTTC.

CDR3 bases: TGCGCCAGCAGCTTCGCCGGGACAGGGAGTTTGGGTGGCTACACCTTC. Amino acids: CASSFAGTGSLGGYTF. The chain employs TRBV5-1 and TRBJ1-2; TRBD1 matches at 9 bases. CDR1 is SGHRS and CDR2 is YFSETQ in the germline V gene. This CDR3 is built from 16 residues. The ends lost 2 bases at V and 7 bases at J; junction bases unmatched: 12.

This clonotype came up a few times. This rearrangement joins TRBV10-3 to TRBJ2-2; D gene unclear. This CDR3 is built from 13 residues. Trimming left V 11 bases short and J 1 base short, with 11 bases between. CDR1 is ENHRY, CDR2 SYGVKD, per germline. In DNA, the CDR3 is TGTGCCGCCACTACGGGGAACACCGGGGAGCTGTTTTTT. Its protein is CAATTGNTGELFF.

The CDR3 DNA is TGTGCCAGCAGTTGGACAACTCTGGAGAATCAGCCCCAGCATTTT. It yields the protein CASSWTTLENQPQHF. V and J are TRBV12-3 or TRBV12-4 and TRBJ1-5; possible D gene TRBD1, 5 bases. This CDR3 is 15 amino acids long. The V end was cut by 4 bases, the J end by 4 bases, with 14 bases between.

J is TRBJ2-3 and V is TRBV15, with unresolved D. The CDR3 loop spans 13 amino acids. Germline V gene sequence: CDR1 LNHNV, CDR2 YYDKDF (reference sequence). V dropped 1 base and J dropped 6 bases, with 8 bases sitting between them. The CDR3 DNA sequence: TGTGCCACCAGCAGAGCCCTAGAGGATACGCAGTATTTT. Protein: CATSRALEDTQYF. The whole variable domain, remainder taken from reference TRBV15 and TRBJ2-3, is DAMVIQNPRYQVTQFGKPVTLSCSQTLNHNVMYWYQQKSSQAPKLLFHYYDKDFNNEADTPDNFQSRRPNTSFCFLDIRSPGLGDTAMYLCATSRALEDTQYFGPGTRLTVL.

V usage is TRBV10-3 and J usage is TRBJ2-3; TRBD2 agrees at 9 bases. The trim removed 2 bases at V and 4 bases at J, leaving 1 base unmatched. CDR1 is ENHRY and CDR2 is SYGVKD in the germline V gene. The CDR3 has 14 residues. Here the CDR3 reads CAISESGGPDTQYF. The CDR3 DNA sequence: TGTGCCATCAGTGAGAGCGGGGGGCCAGATACGCAGTATTTT.